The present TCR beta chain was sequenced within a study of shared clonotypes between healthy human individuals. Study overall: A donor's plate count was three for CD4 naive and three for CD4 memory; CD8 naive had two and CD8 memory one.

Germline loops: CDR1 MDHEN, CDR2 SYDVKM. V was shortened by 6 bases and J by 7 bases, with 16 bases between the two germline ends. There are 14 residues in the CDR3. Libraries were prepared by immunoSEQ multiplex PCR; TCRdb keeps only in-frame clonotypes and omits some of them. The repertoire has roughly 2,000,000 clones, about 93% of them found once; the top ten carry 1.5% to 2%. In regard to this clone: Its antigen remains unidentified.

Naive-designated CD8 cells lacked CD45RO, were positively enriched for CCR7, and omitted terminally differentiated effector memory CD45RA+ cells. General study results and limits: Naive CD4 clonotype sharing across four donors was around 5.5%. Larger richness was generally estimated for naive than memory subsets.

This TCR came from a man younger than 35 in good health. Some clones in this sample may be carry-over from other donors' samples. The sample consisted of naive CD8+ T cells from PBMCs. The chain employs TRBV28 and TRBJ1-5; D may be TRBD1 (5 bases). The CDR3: CASSLYGASQPQHF. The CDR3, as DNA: TGTGCCAGCAGCCTTTACGGGGCCAGCCAGCCCCAGCATTTT.